This T cell receptor beta chain was observed in a study of T cells in Graves' hyperthyroidism and ophthalmopathy. Researchers took RNA transcripts and amplified the TCR beta CDR3 regions from them. First-round RT-PCR with HTBI primers amplified the TCR CDR3 region. TCRdb itself ran the multiplex PCR reads through MiXCR, one entry per CDR3 protein. The profile shows roughly 380,000 distinct CDR3 sequences, around 14% of them singletons. Germline V gives CDR1 LNHDA, CDR2 SQIVND (reference sequence). The CDR3 is made up of 15 amino acids. V lost 2 bases and J lost 0, with 9 bases in between. This clonotype has only a few counts.

V is TRBV19 and J is TRBJ2-3; tentative D call: TRBD1 (6 bases). The sample was blood. The TCR sequence derives from a woman in her fifties or sixties with Graves' hyperthyroidism. DNA of the CDR3: TGTGCCAGTAGTATAAGGACAGCTAGCACAGATACGCAGTATTTT. As protein: CASSIRTASTDTQYF.